This T cell receptor (beta chain) was profiled in a study of T-cell memory formation after mild COVID-19. Across the study: TCR clusters were mostly donor specific.

MiXCR, applied by TCRdb to the 5' RACE reads, yields one record per CDR3 protein. The sample shows roughly 370,000 distinct CDR3 sequences, 15% to 20% of them seen only once. General study findings and limits: A subset of responding clones appeared in pre-infection memory, suggesting cross-reactive memory joined. Later expanders leaned toward CD4+, whereas clones contracting from day 15 to 85 were balanced CD4/CD8.

In germline, CDR1 is MGHRA, CDR2 YSYEKL. The V end was cut by 0 bases, the J end by 4 bases, with 9 bases between. The CDR3 runs to 15 residues. This clonotype was seen more than once but under ten times. No antigen is known for it. The rearrangement joins TRBV4-1 to TRBJ1-4; the D is unclear. The sequencing input was PBMCs or a T cell subset sorted from them (not recorded which). The clonotype was recovered from a man aged 18 to 29 who had mild COVID-19 (a few samples of this study predate the infection). Cell type and time point are not known. The CDR3 is CASSQDQVNNEKLFF. The CDR3 nucleotides are TGCGCCAGCAGCCAAGACCAGGTCAATAATGAAAAACTGTTTTTT.